What follows are 10 T cell receptor beta chains derived from one specimen sequenced in a study of technical replicates of blood from a handful of donors (dated by TCRdb to 2016 to 2017). The library was generated by the immunoSEQ multiplex PCR assay. In its TCRdb copy, this immuneACCESS table keeps in-frame sequences only and misses some clones. Where compared with another copy, unresolved V genes explain less than half of these, and the others have no known cause. The sample contains 60,000 to 85,000 clones, roughly 94% of them found a single time. The ten largest clonotypes hold about 0.38% of the sample. Specimen: T cells isolated from PBMCs. All receptors derive from a human donor in good health.

This rearrangement joins TRBV7-9 to TRBJ2-7; 10 nucleotides align to TRBD2. Germline assignment: CDR1 SEHNR and CDR2 FQNEAQ (reference sequence). There are 16 residues in the CDR3. The V gene end was trimmed by 4 bases and the J gene end by 0 bases; junction bases not matched to a gene: 6. The CDR3 DNA follows: TGTGCCAGCAGCTATACAGGACTAGCGGCCTCCTACGAGCAGTACTTC. This translates into CASSYTGLAASYEQYF.

The chain has TRBV7-9 and TRBJ2-1; TRBD1 is a possible D gene (5 bases). From germline, CDR1 is SEHNR and CDR2 FQNEAQ (reference sequence). V lost 6 bases and J 4 bases, leaving 13 bases between the germline ends. This CDR3 comprises 14 residues. The CDR3 here is CASRRTGVYNEQFF. CDR3 DNA: TGTGCCAGCAGGCGTACAGGCGTTTACAATGAGCAGTTCTTC.

This sequence joins TRBV18 and TRBJ2-3; 12 bases fit TRBD2. Germline values: CDR1 KGHSH, CDR2 LQKENI. The CDR3 sequence is 20 residues long. V gave up 2 bases and J gave up 5 bases; unmatched junction bases: 17. Here the CDR3 DNA reads TGTGCCAGCTCACCAAGACTAGCGGGAGTGGGAGGAGGTAACGGAGATACGCAGTATTTT. Translated: CASSPRLAGVGGGNGDTQYF.

The V and J genes are TRBV30 and TRBJ2-1; 7 bases match TRBD1. CDR1 GTSNPN and CDR2 SVGIG come from the germline V gene (reference sequence). This CDR3 comprises 15 residues. V trimming: 1 base; J trimming: 0 bases; junction bases outside the gene matches: 3. The CDR3 sequence: CAWSGGTVSYNEQFF. DNA for the CDR3: TGTGCCTGGAGTGGAGGGACAGTCTCCTACAATGAGCAGTTCTTC.

This clone showed up just once. This rearrangement joins TRBV2 to TRBJ2-7; the D gene is possibly TRBD2 (5 bases). The germline gives CDR1 SNHLY, CDR2 FYNNEI. The CDR3 has 15 residues. Trimming left V 7 bases short and J 3 bases short, with 19 bases between. CDR3 protein: CASTRRSGGRYEQYF. In DNA form, the CDR3 reads TGTGCCAGCACCAGAAGGTCCGGAGGCCGCTACGAGCAGTACTTC.

The V call is TRBV5-1, the J call TRBJ2-7; 8 bases map to TRBD2. Losses at the gene ends were 0 bases for V and 2 bases for J; bases not matched to a gene: 7. Germline CDR1 and CDR2: SGHRS and YFSETQ. The CDR3 extends over 16 amino acids. The CDR3 DNA reads TGCGCCAGCAGCTTGGCTGTCGGGAGGGCGACCTACGAGCAGTACTTC. It yields the protein CASSLAVGRATYEQYF.

The V call is TRBV10-3, the J call TRBJ1-1, with D perhaps TRBD1 (6 bases). CDR1 and CDR2 (germline): ENHRY, SYGVKD. The V end was cut by 0 bases, the J end by 1 base, with 15 bases between. The CDR3 totals 17 residues. The CDR3 region has the DNA TGTGCCATCAGTGAGTCAGGGGGTTTCCGTGGGAACACTGAAGCTTTCTTT. Translating gives CAISESGGFRGNTEAFF.

This chain uses TRBV11-2 with TRBJ2-3; the D gene is possibly TRBD1 (6 bases). This CDR3 has 15 residues. V was shortened by 5 bases and J by 3 bases, with 15 bases between the two germline ends. CDR1 and CDR2 from the germline V gene are SGHAT and FQNNGV. The CDR3 sequence: CASSPTGRGTDTQYF. The CDR3 region has the DNA TGTGCCAGCAGCCCCACAGGGAGAGGTACAGATACGCAGTATTTT.

This chain connects TRBV11-2 to TRBJ1-5, with 10 bases matching TRBD1. V gave up 5 bases and J gave up 9 bases; unmatched junction bases: 4. This CDR3 is 13 amino acids long. Germline V gene lookup returns CDR1 SGHAT and CDR2 FQNNGV. The CDR3 coding sequence is TGTGCCAGCAGCAGACAGGGGGCAGGGCCCCAGCATTTT. Protein product: CASSRQGAGPQHF.

The chain combines TRBV5-1 with TRBJ2-5; 8 positions agree with TRBD2. The germline V gene has CDR1 SGHRS and CDR2 YFSETQ. This CDR3 has 17 residues. With V trimmed by 4 bases and J by 4 bases, 15 bases remained unmatched. This CDR3 is CASSQPTLGTSTETQYF. The CDR3 DNA follows: TGCGCCAGCAGCCAGCCTACCCTCGGGACTAGTACAGAGACCCAGTACTTC.